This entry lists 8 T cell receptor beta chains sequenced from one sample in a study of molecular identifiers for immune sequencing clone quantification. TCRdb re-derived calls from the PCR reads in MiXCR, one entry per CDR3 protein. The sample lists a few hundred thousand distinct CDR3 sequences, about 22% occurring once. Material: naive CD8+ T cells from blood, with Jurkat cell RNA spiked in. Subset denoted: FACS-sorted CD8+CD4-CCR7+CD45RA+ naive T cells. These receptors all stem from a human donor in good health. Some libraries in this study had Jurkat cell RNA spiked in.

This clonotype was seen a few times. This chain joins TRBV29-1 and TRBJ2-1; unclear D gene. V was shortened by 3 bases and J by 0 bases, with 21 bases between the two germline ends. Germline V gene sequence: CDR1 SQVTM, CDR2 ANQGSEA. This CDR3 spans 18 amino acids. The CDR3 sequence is CSVDRSVESGSSYNEQFF. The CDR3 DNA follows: TGCAGCGTTGATCGTTCGGTGGAGTCAGGTAGCTCCTACAATGAGCAGTTCTTC.

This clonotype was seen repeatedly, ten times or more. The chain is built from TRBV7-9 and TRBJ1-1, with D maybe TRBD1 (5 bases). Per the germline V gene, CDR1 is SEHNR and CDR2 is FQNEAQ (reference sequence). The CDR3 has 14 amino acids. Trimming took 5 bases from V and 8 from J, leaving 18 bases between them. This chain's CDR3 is CASSIEGLSGEAFF. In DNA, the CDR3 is TGTGCCAGCAGCATTGAGGGGTTATCGGGAGAAGCTTTCTTT.

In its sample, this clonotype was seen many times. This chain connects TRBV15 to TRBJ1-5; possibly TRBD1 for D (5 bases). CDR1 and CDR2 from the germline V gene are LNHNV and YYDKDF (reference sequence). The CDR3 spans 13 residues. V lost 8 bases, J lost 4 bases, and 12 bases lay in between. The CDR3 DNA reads TGTGCCACCTCGGGGGGGTTGAATCAGCCCCAGCATTTT. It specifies CATSGGLNQPQHF.

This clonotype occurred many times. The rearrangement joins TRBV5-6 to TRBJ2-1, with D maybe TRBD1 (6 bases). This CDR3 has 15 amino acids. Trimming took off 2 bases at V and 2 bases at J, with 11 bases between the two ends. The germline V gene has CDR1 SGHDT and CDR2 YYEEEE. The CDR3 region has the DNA TGTGCCAGCAGCTTCGGGACAAACACCTACAATGAGCAGTTCTTC. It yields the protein CASSFGTNTYNEQFF.

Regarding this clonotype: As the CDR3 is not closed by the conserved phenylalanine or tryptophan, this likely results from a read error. In DNA, the CDR3 is TGCAGTGCGAGGGGAAACCCTGGTTCTGGGGCCAACGTCCTGACTCTC. This gives the protein CSARGNPGSGANVLTL. This chain uses TRBV20-1 with TRBJ2-6; the D gene could be TRBD1 or TRBD2 (5 bases each). CDR3 size: 16 residues. In germline, CDR1 is DFQATT, CDR2 SNEGSKA (reference sequence). With 6 bases removed from V and 1 base from J, the gap between germline ends came to 16 bases.

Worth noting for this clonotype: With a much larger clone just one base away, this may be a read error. In nucleotides, the CDR3 is TGCAGCGTTGAGGGCCTTCCGGATATGCAGTATTTT. This encodes CSVEGLPDMQYF. J is TRBJ2-3 and V is TRBV29-1; D not certain. In germline, CDR1 is SQVTM, CDR2 ANQGSEA. The CDR3 totals 12 residues.

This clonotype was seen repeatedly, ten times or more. The CDR3 coding sequence is TGCGCCAGCAGCTTGACAGGGGCCCACTCTGGGGCCAACGTCCTGACTTTC. This gives the protein CASSLTGAHSGANVLTF. The chain combines TRBV5-1 with TRBJ2-6, with 7 positions matching TRBD1. The V gene end was trimmed by 1 base and the J gene end by 0 bases; junction bases not matched to a gene: 4. This CDR3 is 17 amino acids long. Germline assignment: CDR1 SGHRS and CDR2 YFSETQ.

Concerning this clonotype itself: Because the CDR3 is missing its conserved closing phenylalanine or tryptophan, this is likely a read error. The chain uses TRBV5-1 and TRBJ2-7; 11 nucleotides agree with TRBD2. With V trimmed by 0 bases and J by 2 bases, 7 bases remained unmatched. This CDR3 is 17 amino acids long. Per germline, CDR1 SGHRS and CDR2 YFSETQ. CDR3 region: CASSLGTTSGNTYEQYL. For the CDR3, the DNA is TGCGCCAGCAGCTTGGGCACGACTAGCGGGAATACCTACGAGCAGTACCTC.